This T cell receptor beta chain comes out of a study of cytomegalovirus exposure and HLA in healthy donors. On this clone: Antigen unknown.

The method was immunoSEQ multiplex PCR; TCRdb's version includes in-frame clones alone and lacks a portion of them. The sample has under 400,000 clones; around 86% are singletons. J lost 7 bases, V lost 2 bases, and 8 bases had no gene match. Per germline, CDR1 SGHAT and CDR2 FQNNGV. The CDR3 is made up of 16 amino acids. General study points: High specificity and sensitivity for cytomegalovirus status were reported for the classifier.

The source material was PBMCs. V is TRBV11-2 and J is TRBJ2-1, with 10 bases identical to TRBD2. The sequence was collected from a woman between 18 and 29 years old in good health and CMV-seronegative. The CDR3 region has the DNA TGTGCCAGCAGCTTATTAGCGGGAGGTTCGTTGAATGAGCAGTTCTTC. Residues: CASSLLAGGSLNEQFF.